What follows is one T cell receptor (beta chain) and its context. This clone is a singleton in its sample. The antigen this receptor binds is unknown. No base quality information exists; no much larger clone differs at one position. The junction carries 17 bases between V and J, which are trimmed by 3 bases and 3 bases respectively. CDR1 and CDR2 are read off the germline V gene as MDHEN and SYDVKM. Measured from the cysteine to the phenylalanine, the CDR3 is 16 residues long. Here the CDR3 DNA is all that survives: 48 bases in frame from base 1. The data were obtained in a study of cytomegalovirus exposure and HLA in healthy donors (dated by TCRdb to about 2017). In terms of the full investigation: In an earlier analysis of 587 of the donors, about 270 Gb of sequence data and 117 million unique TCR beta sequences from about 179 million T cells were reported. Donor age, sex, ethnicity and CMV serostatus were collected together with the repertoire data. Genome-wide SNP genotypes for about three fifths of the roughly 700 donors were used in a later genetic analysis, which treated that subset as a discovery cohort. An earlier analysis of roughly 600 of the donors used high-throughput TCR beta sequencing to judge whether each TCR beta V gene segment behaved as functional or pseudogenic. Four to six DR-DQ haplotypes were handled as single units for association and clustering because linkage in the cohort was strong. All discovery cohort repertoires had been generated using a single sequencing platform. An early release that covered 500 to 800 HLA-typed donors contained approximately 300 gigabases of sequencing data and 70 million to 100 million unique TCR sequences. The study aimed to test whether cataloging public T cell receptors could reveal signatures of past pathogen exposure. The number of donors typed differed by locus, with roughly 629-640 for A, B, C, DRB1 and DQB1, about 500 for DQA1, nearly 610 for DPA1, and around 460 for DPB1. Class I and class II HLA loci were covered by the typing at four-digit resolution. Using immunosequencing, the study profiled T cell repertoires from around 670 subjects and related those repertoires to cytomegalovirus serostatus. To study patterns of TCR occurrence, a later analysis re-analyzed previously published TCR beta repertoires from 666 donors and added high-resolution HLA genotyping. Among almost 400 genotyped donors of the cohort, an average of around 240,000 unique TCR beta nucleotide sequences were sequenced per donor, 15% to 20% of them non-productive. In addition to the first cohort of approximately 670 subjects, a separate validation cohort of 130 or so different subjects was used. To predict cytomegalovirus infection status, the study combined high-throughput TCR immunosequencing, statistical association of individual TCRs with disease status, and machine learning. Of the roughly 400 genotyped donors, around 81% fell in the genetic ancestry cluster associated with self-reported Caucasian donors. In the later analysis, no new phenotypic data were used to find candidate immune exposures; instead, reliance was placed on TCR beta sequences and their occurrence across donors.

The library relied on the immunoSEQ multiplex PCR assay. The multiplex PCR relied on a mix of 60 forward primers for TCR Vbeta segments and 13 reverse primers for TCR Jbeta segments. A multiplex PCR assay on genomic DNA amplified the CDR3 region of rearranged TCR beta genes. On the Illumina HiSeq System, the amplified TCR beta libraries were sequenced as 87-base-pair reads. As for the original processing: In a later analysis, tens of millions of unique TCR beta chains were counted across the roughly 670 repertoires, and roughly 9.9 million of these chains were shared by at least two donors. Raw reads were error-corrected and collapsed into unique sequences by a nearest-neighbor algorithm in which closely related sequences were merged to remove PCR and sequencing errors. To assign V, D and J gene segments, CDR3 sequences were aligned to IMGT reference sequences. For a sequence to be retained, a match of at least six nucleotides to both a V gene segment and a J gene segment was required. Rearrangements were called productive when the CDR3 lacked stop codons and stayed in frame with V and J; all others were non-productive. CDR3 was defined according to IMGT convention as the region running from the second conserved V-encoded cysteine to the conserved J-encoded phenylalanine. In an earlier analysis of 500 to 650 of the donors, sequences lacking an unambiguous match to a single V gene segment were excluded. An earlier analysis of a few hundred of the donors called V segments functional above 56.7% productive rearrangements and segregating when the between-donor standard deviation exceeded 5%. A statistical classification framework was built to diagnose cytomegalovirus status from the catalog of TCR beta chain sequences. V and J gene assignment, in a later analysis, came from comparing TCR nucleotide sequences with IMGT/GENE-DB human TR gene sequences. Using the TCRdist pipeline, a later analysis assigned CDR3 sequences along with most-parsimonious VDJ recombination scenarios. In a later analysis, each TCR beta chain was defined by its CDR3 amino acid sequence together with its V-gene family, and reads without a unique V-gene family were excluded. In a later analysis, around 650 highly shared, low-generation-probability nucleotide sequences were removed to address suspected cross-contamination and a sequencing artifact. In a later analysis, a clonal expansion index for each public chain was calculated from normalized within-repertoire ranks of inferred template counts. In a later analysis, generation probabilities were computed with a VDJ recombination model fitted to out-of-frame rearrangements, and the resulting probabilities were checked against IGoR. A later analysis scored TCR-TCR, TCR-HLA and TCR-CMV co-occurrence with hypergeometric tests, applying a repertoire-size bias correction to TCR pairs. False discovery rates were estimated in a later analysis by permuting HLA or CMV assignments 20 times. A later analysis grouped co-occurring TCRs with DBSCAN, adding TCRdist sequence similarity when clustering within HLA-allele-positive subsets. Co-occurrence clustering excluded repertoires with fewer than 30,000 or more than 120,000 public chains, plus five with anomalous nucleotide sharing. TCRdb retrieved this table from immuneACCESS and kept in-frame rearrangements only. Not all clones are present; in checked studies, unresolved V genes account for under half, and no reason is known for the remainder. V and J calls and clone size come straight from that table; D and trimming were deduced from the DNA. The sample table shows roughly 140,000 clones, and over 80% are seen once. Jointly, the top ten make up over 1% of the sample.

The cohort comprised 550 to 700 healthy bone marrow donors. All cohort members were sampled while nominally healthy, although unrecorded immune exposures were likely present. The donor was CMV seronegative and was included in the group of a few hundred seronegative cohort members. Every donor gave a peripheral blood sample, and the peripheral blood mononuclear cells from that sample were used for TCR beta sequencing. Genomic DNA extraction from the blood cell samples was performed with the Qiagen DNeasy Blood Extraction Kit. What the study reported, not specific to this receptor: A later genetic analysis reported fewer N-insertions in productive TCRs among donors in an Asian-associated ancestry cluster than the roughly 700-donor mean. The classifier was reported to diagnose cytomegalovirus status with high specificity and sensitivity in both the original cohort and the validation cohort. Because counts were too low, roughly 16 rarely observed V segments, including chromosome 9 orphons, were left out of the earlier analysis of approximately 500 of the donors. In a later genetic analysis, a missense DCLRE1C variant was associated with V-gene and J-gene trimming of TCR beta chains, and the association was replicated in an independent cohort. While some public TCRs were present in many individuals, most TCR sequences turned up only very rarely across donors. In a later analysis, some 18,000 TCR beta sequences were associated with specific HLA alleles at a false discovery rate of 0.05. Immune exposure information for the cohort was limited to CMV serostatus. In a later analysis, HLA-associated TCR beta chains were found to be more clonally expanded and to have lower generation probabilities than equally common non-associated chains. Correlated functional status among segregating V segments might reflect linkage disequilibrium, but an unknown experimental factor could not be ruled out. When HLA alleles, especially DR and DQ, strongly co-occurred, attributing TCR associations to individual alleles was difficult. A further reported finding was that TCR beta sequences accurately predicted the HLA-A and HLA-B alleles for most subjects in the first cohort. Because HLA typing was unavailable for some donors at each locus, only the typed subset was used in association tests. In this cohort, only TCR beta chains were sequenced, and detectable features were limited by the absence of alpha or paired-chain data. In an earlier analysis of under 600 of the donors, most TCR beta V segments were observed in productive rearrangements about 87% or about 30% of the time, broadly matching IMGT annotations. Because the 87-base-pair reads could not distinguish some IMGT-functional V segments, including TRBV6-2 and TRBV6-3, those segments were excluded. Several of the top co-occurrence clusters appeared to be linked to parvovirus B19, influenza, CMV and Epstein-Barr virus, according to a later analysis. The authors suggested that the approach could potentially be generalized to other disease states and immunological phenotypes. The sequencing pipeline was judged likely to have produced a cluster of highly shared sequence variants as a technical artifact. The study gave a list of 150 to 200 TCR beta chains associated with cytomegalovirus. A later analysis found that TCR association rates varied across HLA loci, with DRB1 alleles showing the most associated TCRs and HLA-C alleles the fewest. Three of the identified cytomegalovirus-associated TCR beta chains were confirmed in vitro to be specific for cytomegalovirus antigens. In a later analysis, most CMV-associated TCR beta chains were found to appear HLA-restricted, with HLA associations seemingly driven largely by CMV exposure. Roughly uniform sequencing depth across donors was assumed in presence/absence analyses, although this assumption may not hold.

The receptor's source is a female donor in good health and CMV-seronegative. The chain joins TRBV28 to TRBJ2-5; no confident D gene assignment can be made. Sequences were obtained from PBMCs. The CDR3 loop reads CASSFKYTEPKETQYF. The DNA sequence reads TGTGCCAGCAGTTTTAAGTATACAGAACCTAAAGAGACCCAGTACTTC.